What follows are 30 T cell receptor beta chains derived from one specimen sequenced in a study of T cell repertoires in cytomegalovirus infection. TCRdb recomputed calls from the reads with MiXCR, one row per CDR3 protein. The profile shows 200,000 or so distinct CDR3 sequences, around 40% of them singletons. Their target antigens are unknown. Sequenced material: CD8+ T cells from cultured PBMCs, taken from culture after CMV antigen stimulation. The receptors originated from a human donor in good health (CMV status not recorded). Some clones in this sample may be carry-over from other donors' samples.

The chain employs TRBV11-2 and TRBJ1-3, with D unresolved. V lost 8 bases, J lost 2 bases, and 13 bases lay in between. The CDR3 is made up of 14 amino acids. Germline CDR1 is SGHAT and CDR2 is FQNNGV. CDR3 loop: CASLRGVPGNTIYF. CDR3 DNA sequence: TGTGCCAGCCTCCGAGGAGTACCTGGAAACACCATATATTTT. Combining the CDR3 with reference TRBV11-2 and TRBJ1-3 gives the whole variable domain EAGVAQSPRYKIIEKRQSVAFWCNPISGHATLYWYQQILGQGPKLLIQFQNNGVVDDSQLPKDRFSAERLKGVDSTLKIQPAKLEDSAVYLCASLRGVPGNTIYFGEGSWLTVV.

This sequence joins TRBV27 and TRBJ2-3; 14 positions match TRBD2. Trimming at V came to 4 bases and at J to 5 bases, leaving 8 bases not matched to a gene. Per the germline V gene, CDR1 is MNHEY and CDR2 is SMNVEV (reference sequence). CDR3 length equals 17 residues. The CDR3 nucleotides are TGTGCCAGCAGTTCAAAGGGACTAGCGGGAGTAAGAGATACGCAGTATTTT. Translating it yields CASSSKGLAGVRDTQYF.

V gene TRBV4-2 combines with J gene TRBJ2-1; perhaps TRBD2 as D (5 bases). The CDR3 is made up of 17 amino acids. Per germline, CDR1 LGHNA and CDR2 YNFKEQ. Trimming shortened V by 0 bases and J by 3 bases, and 15 bases separated the two germline ends. CDR3 DNA sequence: TGTGCCAGCAGCCAAGAGGGGAGCGGTTATTTCTACAATGAGCAGTTCTTC. Its translation is CASSQEGSGYFYNEQFF.

This clonotype was counted many times. V is TRBV7-6 and J is TRBJ1-5; no firm D call. The CDR3 loop spans 13 amino acids. V lost 3 bases and J lost 1, with 4 bases in between. CDR1 and CDR2 (germline): SGHVS, FNYEAQ. The CDR3 DNA follows: TGTGCCAGCAGCTTTGGCAGCAATCAGCCCCAGCATTTT. Its translation: CASSFGSNQPQHF.

The chain couples TRBV4-2 to TRBJ2-1; D might be TRBD1 (6 bases). This CDR3 is built from 15 residues. Germline V gene sequence: CDR1 LGHNA, CDR2 YNFKEQ. V was pared by 0 bases and J by 9 bases, with 15 bases between. Written as DNA, the CDR3 is TGTGCCAGCAGCCAAGAGCGGGCAGGGGAGCGTGAGCAGTTCTTC. Translated, it gives CASSQERAGEREQFF.

V usage is TRBV12-3 or TRBV12-4 and J usage is TRBJ1-3; no definite D call. V lost 1 base, J lost 4 bases, and 2 bases lay in between. The CDR3 consists of 12 residues. CDR3 residues: CASSLGGNTIYF. CDR3 in DNA: TGTGCCAGCAGTTTAGGAGGAAACACCATATATTTT.

The J gene is TRBJ2-1, the V gene TRBV19; 7 bases align to TRBD2. The CDR3 runs 14 residues. CDR1 and CDR2 (germline): LNHDA, SQIVND (reference sequence). V lost 9 bases, J lost 9 bases, and 14 bases stayed unmatched. As DNA, the CDR3 is TGTGCCAGCATTCCGGGACTGGGGGGGAGTGAGCAGTTCTTC. Protein sequence: CASIPGLGGSEQFF.

The chain combines TRBV7-9 with TRBJ2-7, with D maybe TRBD2 (6 bases). This CDR3 has 14 amino acids. CDR1 SEHNR and CDR2 FQNEAQ come from the germline V gene (reference sequence). The ends were cut back, 5 bases at V and 6 bases at J, with 17 bases in the middle. The CDR3 DNA reads TGTGCCAGCAGCCCCAGAAGTGTCGGGGGCGAGCAGTACTTC. Amino acids: CASSPRSVGGEQYF.

The chain joins TRBV29-1 to TRBJ1-2; the match to TRBD1 covers 8 bases. Germline values: CDR1 SQVTM, CDR2 ANQGSEA. CDR3 length: 15 residues. J gave up 2 bases and V 0 bases, and 5 bases lay outside the gene matches. The CDR3, as DNA: TGCAGCGTTGAAGAGTCAGGGGGCGCGAACTATGGCTACACCTTC. It translates to CSVEESGGANYGYTF.

The chain links TRBV15 to TRBJ2-7, with D possibly being TRBD1 (5 bases). Germline V CDR1 and CDR2: LNHNV, YYDKDF (reference sequence). The CDR3 spans 12 residues. The ends were cut back, 9 bases at V and 0 bases at J, with 9 bases in the middle. CDR3 in DNA: TGTGCCACTTCGGACACCTCCTACGAGCAGTACTTC. This encodes CATSDTSYEQYF.

This sequence joins TRBV14 and TRBJ1-3, with 7 nucleotides matching TRBD1. CDR1 SGHDN and CDR2 FVKESK come from the germline V gene. The CDR3 length is 19 residues. Unmatched junction bases numbered 16, after V lost 3 bases and J lost 2 bases. As DNA, the CDR3 is TGTGCCAGCAGCCACACACACTCCGGGACAGCCTTCACTGGAAACACCATATATTTT. Its translation is CASSHTHSGTAFTGNTIYF.

This clonotype was counted only a few times. This rearrangement joins TRBV19 to TRBJ2-4; D is unclear. The CDR3 totals 13 residues. Germline V CDR1 and CDR2: LNHDA, SQIVND (reference sequence). The V and J ends lost 3 bases and 9 bases respectively, with 12 bases between them. Here the CDR3 DNA reads TGTGCCAGTAGTATCGACCCGGGTAGCATTCAGTACTTC. Translating it yields CASSIDPGSIQYF.

This clonotype was seen once. This sequence joins TRBV4-1 and TRBJ2-7; 8 bases are a match to TRBD2. The CDR3 length is 13 residues. Trimming cost V 3 bases and J 2 bases; bases outside gene matches: 0. Germline V gene sequence: CDR1 MGHRA, CDR2 YSYEKL. The CDR3 protein is CASSQGLAYEQYF. For the CDR3, the DNA is TGCGCCAGCAGCCAGGGACTAGCCTACGAGCAGTACTTC.

The chain has TRBV14 and TRBJ2-1; 9 bases are a match to TRBD1. V trimming: 1 base; J trimming: 4 bases; junction bases outside the gene matches: 2. The CDR3 is 15 residues long. Germline assignment: CDR1 SGHDN and CDR2 FVKESK. The CDR3 region is CASSQAGQGYNEQFF. The CDR3 nucleotides are TGTGCCAGCAGCCAAGCAGGACAGGGGTACAATGAGCAGTTCTTC.

The V and J genes are TRBV29-1 and TRBJ2-7; D gene uncertain. CDR1 and CDR2 from the germline V gene are SQVTM and ANQGSEA. Trimming took off 1 base at V and 7 bases at J, with 11 bases between the two ends. This CDR3 spans 12 amino acids. The CDR3 DNA reads as TGCAGCGTTGAAGGGGCCAGAGGAGAGCAGTACTTC. Its protein product is CSVEGARGEQYF.

The J gene is TRBJ1-2, the V gene TRBV7-6; perhaps TRBD1 as D (5 bases). Per germline, CDR1 SGHVS and CDR2 FNYEAQ. V was pared by 5 bases and J by 2 bases, with 12 bases between. The CDR3 spans 14 residues. This CDR3 reads CASSHRDVNYGYTF. Here the CDR3 DNA reads TGTGCCAGCAGCCACCGGGACGTAAACTATGGCTACACCTTC.

With respect to this clonotype: This may arise from a read error, as a much more abundant clone is one base away. V gene TRBV27 combines with J gene TRBJ2-1, with TRBD2 matching 12 bases. This CDR3 has 15 amino acids. CDR1 is MNHEY, CDR2 SMNVEV, per germline (reference sequence). CDR3 DNA sequence: TGTGCCAGCAGCCTAGCGGGAGGGACCTACGATGAGCAGTTCTTC. It is translated as CASSLAGGTYDEQFF.

This clonotype was counted a few times. In nucleotides, the CDR3 is TGTGCCAGCAGCTTAGAGATACTAGCGGGAAGCACAGATACGCAGTATTTT. It translates to CASSLEILAGSTDTQYF. This chain joins TRBV7-9 and TRBJ2-3, with 10 bases matching TRBD2. Germline V gives CDR1 SEHNR, CDR2 FQNEAQ (reference sequence). This CDR3 region has 17 residues. J was trimmed by 0 bases and V by 1 base; bases with no gene match: 4.

This rearrangement joins TRBV7-6 to TRBJ2-5; D possibly uses TRBD1 or TRBD2 (5 bases each). V was pared by 4 bases and J by 5 bases, with 11 bases between. There are 13 residues in the CDR3. Germline CDR1 is SGHVS and CDR2 is FNYEAQ. This chain's CDR3 is CASSSGTPETQYF. CDR3 sequence (DNA): TGTGCCAGCAGCTCCGGGACCCCGGAGACCCAGTACTTC. Together with reference TRBV7-6 and TRBJ2-5, the CDR3 gives the full variable domain: GAGVSQSPRYKVTKRGQDVALRCDPISGHVSLYWYRQALGQGPEFLTYFNYEAQQDKSGLPNDRFSAERPEGSISTLTIQRTEQRDSAMYRCASSSGTPETQYFGPGTRLLVL.

In this sample, this clonotype turned up a few times. The genes are TRBV11-2 and TRBJ2-7; the D gene is possibly TRBD1 (5 bases). V was cut by 3 bases and J by 3 bases, with 9 bases left in between. This CDR3 has 13 residues. From germline, CDR1 is SGHAT and CDR2 FQNNGV. The CDR3 loop is CASSFGQVYEQYF. DNA for the CDR3: TGTGCCAGCAGCTTCGGACAAGTCTACGAGCAGTACTTC.

The rearrangement joins TRBV19 to TRBJ2-1, with 15 bases identical to TRBD2. J lost 9 bases, V lost 6 bases, and 6 bases had no gene match. Germline CDR1 reads LNHDA; CDR2 reads SQIVND (reference sequence). The length of the CDR3 is 15 residues. The CDR3 loop is CASRVGTSGRFEQFF. DNA of the CDR3: TGTGCCAGTAGGGTCGGGACTAGCGGGAGGTTTGAGCAGTTCTTC.

DNA for the CDR3: TGTGCCAGCACCTTGATGGGGGGGACCTCCTACAATGAGCAGTTCTTC. This sequence encodes CASTLMGGTSYNEQFF. This rearrangement joins TRBV27 to TRBJ2-1; 7 bases agree with TRBD2. CDR1 is MNHEY, CDR2 SMNVEV, per germline (reference sequence). The V segment lost 7 bases and the J segment 0 bases; nucleotides outside the gene matches: 9. The CDR3 length is 16 residues.

The rearrangement uses TRBV28 and TRBJ2-5; 9 positions match TRBD2. Germline V CDR1 and CDR2: MDHEN, SYDVKM. The junction had 4 bases not matched to a gene; V was cut back by 6 bases and J by 2 bases. The CDR3 is 14 residues long. The CDR3 reads CASRLAGEQETQYF. The CDR3 region has the DNA TGTGCCAGCAGATTAGCGGGAGAGCAAGAGACCCAGTACTTC.

V gene TRBV5-4 combines with J gene TRBJ2-1; TRBD2 matches at 8 bases. The CDR3 spans 14 residues. Germline V gene lookup returns CDR1 SGHNT and CDR2 YYREEE (reference sequence). V dropped 0 bases and J dropped 8; count of bases not matched to a gene: 4. CDR3 nucleotides: TGTGCCAGCAGCTTGGGACTAGCGTCGCATGAGCAGTTCTTC. Protein: CASSLGLASHEQFF.

This clonotype was found a few times. The chain has TRBV12-3 or TRBV12-4 and TRBJ2-1; no firm D call. V lost 6 bases and J lost 8, with 11 bases in between. The CDR3 contains 12 residues. The CDR3, as DNA: TGTGCCAGCAGCCCAGTAAGCGATGAGCAGTTCTTC. Its protein is CASSPVSDEQFF.

The chain couples TRBV5-4 to TRBJ2-7, with 7 bases aligning to TRBD2. Germline CDR1 and CDR2: SGHNT and YYREEE (reference sequence). Trimming took 6 bases from V and 3 from J; bases not matched to a gene: 9. There are 14 residues in the CDR3. The DNA of the CDR3 is TGTGCCAGCATAATCCTAGCGGAGCTCTACGAGCAGTACTTC. Translating it yields CASIILAELYEQYF. Full variable domain (outside the CDR3, taken from reference TRBV5-4 and TRBJ2-7): ETGVTQSPTHLIKTRGQQVTLRCSSQSGHNTVSWYQQALGQGPQFIFQYYREEENGRGNFPPRFSGLQFPNYSSELNVNALELDDSALYLCASIILAELYEQYFGPGTRLTVT.

A few counts support this clonotype. J is TRBJ1-3 and V is TRBV10-3; tentative D call: TRBD1 (6 bases). Germline CDR1 is ENHRY and CDR2 is SYGVKD. This CDR3 is 15 amino acids long. Between the trimmed V and J ends, which lost 5 bases and 4 bases, there was a span of 15 bases. This CDR3 is CAISSDGGRGNTIYF. DNA of the CDR3: TGTGCCATCAGTTCCGACGGGGGGCGAGGAAACACCATATATTTT.

This rearrangement joins TRBV7-6 to TRBJ1-2; D unclear. Trimming left V 1 base short and J 3 bases short, with 9 bases between. Germline CDR1 reads SGHVS; CDR2 reads FNYEAQ. This CDR3 is 14 amino acids long. CDR3 sequence (DNA): TGTGCCAGCAGCTTAGTTGAAGAGGACTATGGCTACACCTTC. Its translation is CASSLVEEDYGYTF.

The V call is TRBV5-1, the J call TRBJ1-5; perhaps TRBD1 as D (6 bases). Trimming removed 4 bases at V and 4 bases at J, with 18 bases between. Per the germline V gene, CDR1 is SGHRS and CDR2 is YFSETQ. This CDR3 has 16 residues. In DNA, the CDR3 is TGCGCCAGCAGCCCGGAGGGGGGGGGGGCAAATCAGCCCCAGCATTTT. Protein product: CASSPEGGGANQPQHF.

The V call is TRBV11-1, the J call TRBJ2-2; D is uncertain. With 4 bases removed from V and 1 base from J, the gap between germline ends came to 10 bases. This CDR3 has 15 amino acids. The germline CDR1 and CDR2 sequences are SGHAT and FQDESV (reference sequence). CDR3 nucleotide sequence: TGTGCCAGCAGCTCAATCTGGCAGAACACCGGGGAGCTGTTTTTT. Residues: CASSSIWQNTGELFF.